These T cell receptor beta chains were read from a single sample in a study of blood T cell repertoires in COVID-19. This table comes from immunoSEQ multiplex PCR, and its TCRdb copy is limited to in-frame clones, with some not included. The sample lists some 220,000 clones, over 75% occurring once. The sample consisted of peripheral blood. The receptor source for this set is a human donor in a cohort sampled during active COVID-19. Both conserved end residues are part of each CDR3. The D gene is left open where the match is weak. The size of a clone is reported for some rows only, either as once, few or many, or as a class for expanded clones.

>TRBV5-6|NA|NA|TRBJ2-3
TGTGCCAGCAGCCAAAGCGGACGGGTAGATACGCAGTATTTT
CASSQSGRVDTQYF
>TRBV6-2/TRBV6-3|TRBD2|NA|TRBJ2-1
TGTGCCAGCAGTTACCCCATCAGCGGGGGACACAATGAGCAGTTCTTC
CASSYPISGGHNEQFF
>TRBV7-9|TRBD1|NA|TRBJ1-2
TGTGCCAGCAGCTTAGCAGGGACAGAGGTTGGAGGCTACACCTTC
CASSLAGTEVGGYTF
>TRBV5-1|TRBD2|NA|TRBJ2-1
TGCGCCAGCAGCGCAGGACTAGCGGACGGAGAGCAGTTCTTC
CASSAGLADGEQFF
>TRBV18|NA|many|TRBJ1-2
TGTGCCAGCTCACCAGGATTGGGCCTCTATGGCTACACCTTC
CASSPGLGLYGYTF
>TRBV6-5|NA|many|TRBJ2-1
TGTGCCAGCAGGCCCTACGGTCAGGGAAATGAGCAGTTCTTC
CASRPYGQGNEQFF
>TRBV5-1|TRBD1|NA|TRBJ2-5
TGCGCCAGCAGCTCCGGGACAGGGTACCAAGAGACCCAGTACTTC
CASSSGTGYQETQYF
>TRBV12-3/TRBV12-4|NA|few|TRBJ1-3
TGTGCCAGCAATTGGGCTGGTGGAAACACCATATATTTT
CASNWAGGNTIYF
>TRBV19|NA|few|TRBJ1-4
TGTGCCAGTAGTGCCACAGGACCTTCTAATGAAAAACTGTTTTTT
CASSATGPSNEKLFF
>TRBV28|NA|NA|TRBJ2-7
TGTGCCAGCCAGCGGGTGGGCTCCTACGAGCAGTACTTC
CASQRVGSYEQYF
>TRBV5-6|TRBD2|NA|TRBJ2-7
TGTGCCAGCAGCCGGGACTATTCTATCTACGAGCAGTACTTC
CASSRDYSIYEQYF
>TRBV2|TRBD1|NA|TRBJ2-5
TGTGCCAGCAGTGTGGGACAGGGGGCCGGAGAGACCCAGTACTTC
CASSVGQGAGETQYF
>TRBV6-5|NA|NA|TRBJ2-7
TGTGCCAGCAGACCCACCGGGACACCCGTCTACGAGCAGTACTTC
CASRPTGTPVYEQYF
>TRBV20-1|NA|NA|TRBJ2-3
TGCAGTGCTAGTGTAGCTTCTGGCACAGATACGCAGTATTTT
CSASVASGTDTQYF
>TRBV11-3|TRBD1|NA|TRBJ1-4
TGTGCCAGCAGCTCGGACAGGGGGCTTCGGGAAAAACTGTTTTTT
CASSSDRGLREKLFF
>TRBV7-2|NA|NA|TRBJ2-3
TGTGCCAGCAGCTTAGCTCGTACAGATACGCAGTATTTT
CASSLARTDTQYF
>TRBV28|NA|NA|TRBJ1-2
TGTGCCAGCAGTTTATCTCGAGATGGCTACACCTTC
CASSLSRDGYTF
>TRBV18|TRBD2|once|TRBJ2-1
TGTGCCAGCTCACGAGGGCGGGGGGACTACAATGAGCAGTTCTTC
CASSRGRGDYNEQFF
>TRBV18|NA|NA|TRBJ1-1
TGTGCCAGCTCACGTGCCGGGAGTGAAGCTTTCTTT
CASSRAGSEAFF
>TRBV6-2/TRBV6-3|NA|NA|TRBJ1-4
TGTGCCAGCAGTTACTCGATTCAGGGGACCTTTTCAACTAATGAAAAACTGTTTTTT
CASSYSIQGTFSTNEKLFF
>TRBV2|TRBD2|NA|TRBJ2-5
TGTGCCAGCAGGGGACTAGCGGGAGAGACCCAGTACTTC
CASRGLAGETQYF
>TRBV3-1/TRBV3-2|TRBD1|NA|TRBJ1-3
TGTGCCAGCAGCGTAGACAGGGTTTTAAACACCATATATTTT
CASSVDRVLNTIYF
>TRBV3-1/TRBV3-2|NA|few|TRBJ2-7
TGTGCCAGCAGTCCAAATGCGTACGAGCAGTACTTC
CASSPNAYEQYF
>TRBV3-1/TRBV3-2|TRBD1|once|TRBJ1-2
TGTGCCAGCAGCCAAGGGCAGGGGGCAGAAGGCTACACCTTC
CASSQGQGAEGYTF
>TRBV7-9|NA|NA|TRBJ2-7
TGTGCCAGCACCCGGGGCCCCACAGGGTCCTACGAGCAGTACTTC
CASTRGPTGSYEQYF
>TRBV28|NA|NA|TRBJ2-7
TGTGCCAGCAGTCCCCAGGCCGGCCCTTACGAGCAGTACTTC
CASSPQAGPYEQYF
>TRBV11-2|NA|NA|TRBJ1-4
TGTGCCAGCAGATCCGGGGAAAAACTGTTTTTT
CASRSGEKLFF
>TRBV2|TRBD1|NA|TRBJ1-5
TGTGCCAGCATGGGACAGGGTAATCAGCCCCAGCATTTT
CASMGQGNQPQHF
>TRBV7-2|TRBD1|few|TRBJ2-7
TGTGCCAGCAGCGAGGGGGACAGTCCCTCCTACGAGCAGTACTTC
CASSEGDSPSYEQYF
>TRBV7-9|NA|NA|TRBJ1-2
TGTGCCAGCAAAAGACAGGAAACATCCTATGGCTACACCTTC
CASKRQETSYGYTF
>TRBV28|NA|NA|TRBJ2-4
TGTGCCAGCAGTTTAGGGCAGTCCCGTCTCAAAAACATTCAGTACTTC
CASSLGQSRLKNIQYF
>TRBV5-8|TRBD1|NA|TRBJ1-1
TGTGCCAGCAGCTTGGGACAGGGGGCCACTGAAGCTTTCTTT
CASSLGQGATEAFF
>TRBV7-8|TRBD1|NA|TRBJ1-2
TGTGCCAGCAGCATCGGACAGGGGGCTATTGGCTACACCTTC
CASSIGQGAIGYTF
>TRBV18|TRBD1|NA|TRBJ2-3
TGTGCCAGCTCACTCGCCCCTACAGGGGGAGCAGATACGCAGTATTTT
CASSLAPTGGADTQYF
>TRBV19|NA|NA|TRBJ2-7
TGTGCCAGTAGTATAGGAGAAGCGGCCTCCTACGAGCAGTACTTC
CASSIGEAASYEQYF
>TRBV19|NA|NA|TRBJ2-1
TGTGCCAGTAGTATTCGTCTTTACAATGAGCAGTTCTTC
CASSIRLYNEQFF
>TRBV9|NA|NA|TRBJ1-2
TGTGCCAGCAGCGTAGCCGGGTGGAAAGGCTACACCTTC
CASSVAGWKGYTF
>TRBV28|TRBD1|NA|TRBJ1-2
TGTGCCAGCAGTTTACCGGGCAGGGGGATAAGCTACACCTTC
CASSLPGRGISYTF
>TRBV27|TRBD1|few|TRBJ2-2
TGTGCCAGCAGTTTTGGGACAGGGGGCACCGGGGAGCTGTTTTTT
CASSFGTGGTGELFF
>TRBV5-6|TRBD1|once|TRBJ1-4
TGTGCCAGCAGCCGGGACAGGGGAAATGAAAAACTGTTTTTT
CASSRDRGNEKLFF
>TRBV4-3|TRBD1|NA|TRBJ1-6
TGCGCCAGCGGCCGACCAGGGGGCAATTCACCCCTCCACTTT
CASGRPGGNSPLHF
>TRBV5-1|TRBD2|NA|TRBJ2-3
TGCGCCAGCAGCCCCGGGACTAGCGGGGGGGGAGATACGCAGTATTTT
CASSPGTSGGGDTQYF
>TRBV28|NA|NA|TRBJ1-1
TGTGCCAGCAGTTCCCCCCCCCTAAACACTGAAGCTTTCTTT
CASSSPPLNTEAFF
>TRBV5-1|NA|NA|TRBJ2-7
TGCGCCAGCAGAACGGAGGGATACGAGCAGTACTTC
CASRTEGYEQYF
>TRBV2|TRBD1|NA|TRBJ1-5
TGTGCCAGCAGTGCCGACAGGGTAGGGAGTCAGCCCCAGCATTTT
CASSADRVGSQPQHF
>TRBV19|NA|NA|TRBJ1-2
TGTGCCAGTGGAGGTAACTATGGCTACACCTTC
CASGGNYGYTF